This TCR beta chain emerged from a study of blood T cell repertoires in COVID-19. Study in general: COVID-19 samples, acute and convalescent, were from the United States, Italy and Spain. T cells, B-cell-depleted T cells, or PBMCs provided the cDNA or gDNA that served as material.

Per the study methods: Amplification from reference gene primers served as the basis for estimated nucleated cell counts. The data were produced by immunoSEQ multiplex PCR, yet TCRdb's version contains in-frame clones alone and is incomplete. V and J calls and clone size are those listed in that table; D and trimming were worked out from the DNA. The repertoire includes roughly 410,000 clones, approximately 87% of them detected once, and 2% to 2.5% sits in the top ten. Seattle participants joined during active infection and were tracked over time. Losses at the gene ends were 3 bases for V and 1 base for J; bases not matched to a gene: 5. This CDR3 spans 16 amino acids. Looked up from germline, CDR1 is MDHEN and CDR2 is SYDVKM.

V usage is TRBV28 and J usage is TRBJ2-2, with 7 positions matching TRBD1. The source of this sequence is a woman in her sixties or seventies with COVID-19, enrolled during active disease. Sequencing input: peripheral blood. The CDR3 spells CASSFMGQMNTGELFF. In DNA, the CDR3 is TGTGCCAGCAGTTTTATGGGACAGATGAACACCGGGGAGCTGTTTTTT.